The 31 T cell receptor beta chains reported below all come from one sample, sequenced in a study of preoperative IRX-2 immunotherapy in early breast cancer. Data came from immunoSEQ multiplex PCR; TCRdb stores just in-frame clones and leaves some out. The sample has 20,000 to 30,000 clones; 85% to 90% are singletons. As for treatment: preoperative locoregional IRX-2 cytokine immunotherapy. The sample here was tumor tissue, taken after IRX-2 immunotherapy. All receptors derive from a human donor with breast cancer.

The chain recombines TRBV27 with TRBJ1-5; D perhaps matches TRBD1 (5 bases). The V and J ends lost 6 bases and 2 bases respectively, with 11 bases between them. Germline-derived CDR1 and CDR2 are MNHEY and SMNVEV (reference sequence). The CDR3 spans 14 residues. This chain's CDR3 is CASSQDNGNQPQHF. CDR3 coding DNA: TGTGCCAGCAGCCAGGACAACGGCAATCAGCCCCAGCATTTT.

The CDR3 DNA reads TGTGCCAGCAGCTTAGCGGTTAGGGACACGGGATCCTACGAGCAGTACTTC. Protein sequence: CASSLAVRDTGSYEQYF. The rearrangement uses TRBV7-8 and TRBJ2-7, with D perhaps TRBD1 (6 bases). V was shortened by 0 bases and J by 1 base, with 16 bases between the two germline ends. CDR1 is SGHVS, CDR2 FQNEAQ, per germline. The CDR3 loop spans 17 amino acids.

The genes are TRBV11-2 and TRBJ1-2; no clear D. The CDR3 consists of 16 residues. V was pared by 0 bases and J by 0 bases, with 11 bases between. CDR1 and CDR2 (germline): SGHAT, FQNNGV. CDR3 loop: CASSLEEGSPNYGYTF. The CDR3 DNA reads as TGTGCCAGCAGCTTAGAAGAAGGCAGTCCTAACTATGGCTACACCTTC.

The chain couples TRBV10-3 to TRBJ1-3; D is uncertain. The CDR3 extends over 13 amino acids. Germline V gene sequence: CDR1 ENHRY, CDR2 SYGVKD. V was shortened by 6 bases and J by 1 base, with 7 bases between the two germline ends. The CDR3 coding sequence is TGTGCCATCAGACAGCCTTCTGGAAACACCATATATTTT. Its protein product is CAIRQPSGNTIYF.

The J gene is TRBJ1-4, the V gene TRBV7-9; a possible D gene is TRBD1 (6 bases). CDR3 length: 13 residues. The germline V and J ends were trimmed by 10 bases and 7 bases, with 16 bases remaining between them. The germline gives CDR1 SEHNR, CDR2 FQNEAQ (reference sequence). In DNA, the CDR3 is TGTGCCATCGAAGGGGGGCGCGGTGAAAAACTGTTTTTT. It encodes CAIEGGRGEKLFF.

V usage is TRBV5-1 and J usage is TRBJ2-7; TRBD1 matches 7 bases. This CDR3 has 14 amino acids. The germline CDR1 and CDR2 sequences are SGHRS and YFSETQ. With 4 bases clipped from V and 5 bases from J, the junction kept 9 bases outside the gene matches. For the CDR3, the DNA is TGCGCCAGCAGCGCCACGACAGGGAGCAACGAGCAGTACTTC. It yields the protein CASSATTGSNEQYF.

J is TRBJ2-2 and V is TRBV7-2; tentative D call: TRBD2 (6 bases). This CDR3 has 14 amino acids. Trimming removed 5 bases from V and 5 bases from J, with 12 bases in between. Germline V gives CDR1 SGHTA, CDR2 FQGNSA. The CDR3 sequence is CASSQLAPTGELFF. CDR3 coding DNA: TGTGCCAGCAGCCAACTAGCACCGACCGGGGAGCTGTTTTTT.

V usage is TRBV30 and J usage is TRBJ1-3; possibly TRBD1 for D (5 bases). Germline V gene data show CDR1 as GTSNPN and CDR2 as SVGIG (reference sequence). This CDR3 contains 13 residues. Trimming removed 3 bases at V and 2 bases at J, with 8 bases between. The CDR3 DNA follows: TGTGCCTGGAGCCCAGGGCCTGGAAACACCATATATTTT. Its translation: CAWSPGPGNTIYF.

V and J are TRBV7-6 and TRBJ1-1, with a tentative D call TRBD1 (5 bases). The germline V and J ends were trimmed by 3 bases and 6 bases, with 11 bases remaining between them. The CDR3 loop spans 13 amino acids. The germline V gene has CDR1 SGHVS and CDR2 FNYEAQ. The CDR3 region has the DNA TGTGCCAGCAGCTTTGGGGGGAGCGCTGAAGCTTTCTTT. Translation: CASSFGGSAEAFF.

This chain uses TRBV7-8 with TRBJ2-7, with 7 positions matching TRBD2. The CDR3 has 15 amino acids. V dropped 3 bases and J dropped 2; count of bases not matched to a gene: 7. Per the germline V gene, CDR1 is SGHVS and CDR2 is FQNEAQ. CDR3 protein: CASSFGGGSAYEQYF. As DNA, the CDR3 is TGTGCCAGCAGCTTTGGGGGAGGGTCGGCCTACGAGCAGTACTTC.

The chain uses TRBV7-9 and TRBJ1-2, with D unresolved. With 4 bases removed from V and 1 base from J, the gap between germline ends came to 10 bases. CDR3 size: 14 residues. Looked up from germline, CDR1 is SEHNR and CDR2 is FQNEAQ (reference sequence). CDR3 DNA: TGTGCCAGCAGCTCAAGCCGGAGTAACTATGGCTACACCTTC. This encodes CASSSSRSNYGYTF. Full variable domain (missing parts from reference TRBV7-9 and TRBJ1-2): DTGVSQNPRHKITKRGQNVTFRCDPISEHNRLYWYRQTLGQGPEFLTYFQNEAQLEKSRLLSDRFSAERPKGSFSTLEIQRTEQGDSAMYLCASSSSRSNYGYTFGSGTRLTVV.

The chain combines TRBV2 with TRBJ2-5, with 7 bases fitting TRBD1. The germline gives CDR1 SNHLY, CDR2 FYNNEI. The V gene end was trimmed by 5 bases and the J gene end by 4 bases; junction bases not matched to a gene: 4. The CDR3 has 13 amino acids. CDR3 loop: CASSRDRGETQYF. CDR3 DNA: TGTGCCAGCAGTAGGGACAGAGGAGAGACCCAGTACTTC.

The chain recombines TRBV18 with TRBJ1-5, with 8 bases aligning to TRBD1. Trimming cost V 3 bases and J 2 bases; bases outside gene matches: 9. The CDR3 is 17 residues long. Germline-derived CDR1 and CDR2 are KGHSH and LQKENI. In nucleotides, the CDR3 is TGTGCCAGCTCACCCGCAGGGGGCGCAGGGGGCAATCAGCCCCAGCATTTT. This translates into CASSPAGGAGGNQPQHF. Using reference TRBV18 and TRBJ1-5 for the parts outside the CDR3, the full variable domain is NAGVMQNPRHLVRRRGQEARLRCSPMKGHSHVYWYRQLPEEGLKFMVYLQKENIIDESGMPKERFSAEFPKEGPSILRIQQVVRGDSAAYFCASSPAGGAGGNQPQHFGDGTRLSIL.

The gene calls are TRBV15 and TRBJ2-3; D is uncertain. V was clipped by 2 bases and J by 9 bases, with 9 bases between them. CDR3 length equals 12 residues. Germline CDR1 is LNHNV and CDR2 is YYDKDF (reference sequence). CDR3 bases: TGTGCCACCAGCAGACTTATGACAACGCAGTATTTT. Residues: CATSRLMTTQYF.

The V gene is TRBV28, the J gene TRBJ2-1; D is possibly TRBD1 (6 bases). V was cut by 4 bases and J by 3 bases, with 13 bases left in between. This CDR3 has 15 amino acids. CDR1 is MDHEN and CDR2 is SYDVKM in the germline V gene. CDR3 coding DNA: TGTGCCAGCAGTTCCATGGACAGCGGCTACAATGAGCAGTTCTTC. It specifies CASSSMDSGYNEQFF.

The chain has TRBV16 and TRBJ2-7, with D possibly TRBD1 on 5 matching bases. Between the trimmed V and J ends, which lost 3 bases and 1 base, there was a span of 10 bases. Looked up from germline, CDR1 is KGHSY and CDR2 is FQNENV. This CDR3 has 14 amino acids. The CDR3: CASSHSPGSYEQYF. The CDR3 bases are TGTGCCAGCAGCCATTCGCCAGGGTCCTACGAGCAGTACTTC.

V is TRBV5-4 and J is TRBJ2-3; possibly TRBD1 for D (6 bases). CDR1 and CDR2 from the germline V gene are SGHNT and YYREEE (reference sequence). The CDR3 has 15 residues. The germline V and J ends were trimmed by 4 bases and 2 bases, with 14 bases remaining between them. The CDR3 nucleotides read TGTGCCAGCAGCAGGAAGGACAGATTCACAGATACGCAGTATTTT. Translating gives CASSRKDRFTDTQYF.

This clone was recorded only once. This chain joins TRBV2 and TRBJ2-7; D is unclear. V was clipped by 1 base and J by 4 bases, with 20 bases between them. From germline, CDR1 is SNHLY and CDR2 FYNNEI. The CDR3 spans 17 residues. The CDR3 nucleotides are TGTGCCAGCAGTGAAGGGCTGGCTTGGGCATTACAATACGAGCAGTACTTC. Its protein product is CASSEGLAWALQYEQYF.

The genes are TRBV5-1 and TRBJ2-1, with 15 bases aligning to TRBD2. The CDR3 loop spans 16 amino acids. Trimming at V came to 4 bases and at J to 8 bases, leaving 7 bases not matched to a gene. The V gene's germline CDR1 is SGHRS and CDR2 YFSETQ. CDR3 residues: CASSRGLAGGSDEQFF. Written as DNA, the CDR3 is TGCGCCAGCAGCCGAGGACTAGCGGGAGGGTCAGATGAGCAGTTCTTC.

The chain combines TRBV5-4 with TRBJ1-2; D remains unclear. Germline lookup yields CDR1 SGHNT and CDR2 YYREEE (reference sequence). The CDR3 extends over 12 amino acids. V was trimmed by 1 base and J by 2 bases, leaving 3 bases between them. This CDR3 is CASSLSNYGYTF. The CDR3 DNA reads as TGTGCCAGCAGCTTGAGCAACTATGGCTACACCTTC.

This clone occurred a few times. The chain has TRBV6-5 and TRBJ2-1, with 7 bases aligning to TRBD2. V gave up 3 bases and J gave up 7 bases; unmatched junction bases: 9. The CDR3 is 15 amino acids. CDR1 is MNHEY and CDR2 is SVGAGI in the germline V gene. For the CDR3, the DNA is TGTGCCAGCAGTTATTCTAGCGGAGTGGGGAATGAGCAGTTCTTC. Translated: CASSYSSGVGNEQFF.

The chain joins TRBV28 to TRBJ1-2; 8 bases agree with TRBD1. V shed 1 base, J shed 0 bases, and the junction held 7 bases outside the gene matches. In germline, CDR1 is MDHEN, CDR2 SYDVKM. The CDR3 covers 17 residues. Written as DNA, the CDR3 is TGTGCCAGCAGTTTATTGACAGGGGCGATTGCTAACTATGGCTACACCTTC. This codes for CASSLLTGAIANYGYTF.

This rearrangement joins TRBV18 to TRBJ1-5; maybe TRBD1 (6 bases). V gave up 0 bases and J gave up 7 bases, with 16 bases separating them. From germline, CDR1 is KGHSH and CDR2 LQKENI. The CDR3 loop spans 16 amino acids. CDR3 sequence (DNA): TGTGCCAGCTCACCACCCCAACAGGGCGGGCGCCAGCCCCAGCATTTT. This sequence encodes CASSPPQQGGRQPQHF.

This chain joins TRBV5-1 and TRBJ2-2; a weak D match, TRBD2 (6 bases). Germline values: CDR1 SGHRS, CDR2 YFSETQ. Trimming pared 8 bases from V and 8 bases from J, leaving 16 bases between. The length of the CDR3 is 13 residues. This CDR3 reads CASGTAVRGELFF. The CDR3 DNA reads as TGCGCCAGTGGGACTGCCGTTCGTGGGGAGCTGTTTTTT.

The genes are TRBV15 and TRBJ1-5, with TRBD1 matching 10 bases. CDR1 and CDR2 (germline): LNHNV, YYDKDF (reference sequence). This CDR3 contains 15 residues. V gave up 5 bases and J gave up 9 bases; unmatched junction bases: 10. The CDR3 protein is CATSVRQGAAGPQHF. CDR3 DNA sequence: TGTGCCACCAGCGTGAGACAGGGGGCCGCGGGGCCCCAGCATTTT.

This chain connects TRBV28 to TRBJ2-7; D tentatively reads TRBD1 or TRBD2 (5 bases each). V was shortened by 8 bases and J by 0 bases, with 11 bases between the two germline ends. CDR1 and CDR2 (germline): MDHEN, SYDVKM. The CDR3 covers 13 residues. The CDR3 DNA reads TGTGCCAGCGGGACGCCGGACTCCTACGAGCAGTACTTC. This translates into CASGTPDSYEQYF.

This clone was detected once. The rearrangement uses TRBV2 and TRBJ2-1, with TRBD2 identical over 8 bases. This CDR3 has 15 amino acids. Looked up from germline, CDR1 is SNHLY and CDR2 is FYNNEI. V lost 6 bases, J lost 9 bases, and 13 bases stayed unmatched. The DNA of the CDR3 is TGTGCCAGCAGCCCCCGTTCCGGGGGGGCCGTTGAGCAGTTCTTC. This encodes CASSPRSGGAVEQFF.

This chain links TRBV19 with TRBJ2-7, with 7 bases aligning to TRBD2. CDR1 LNHDA and CDR2 SQIVND come from the germline V gene (reference sequence). The V segment lost 6 bases and the J segment 2 bases; nucleotides outside the gene matches: 10. The CDR3 length is 15 residues. In DNA form, the CDR3 reads TGTGCCAGTAGGAATAGCGGGTCCCCGGCCTACGAGCAGTACTTC. Its protein is CASRNSGSPAYEQYF.

CDR3 nucleotides: TGCGCCAGCAGCTTGGCCCCTGACGAAGGTTACACCTTC. Translating it yields CASSLAPDEGYTF. The gene calls are TRBV5-1 and TRBJ1-2; unclear D gene. The CDR3 spans 13 residues. Germline lookup yields CDR1 SGHRS and CDR2 YFSETQ. Trimming removed 0 bases at V and 11 bases at J, with 14 bases between.

This sequence joins TRBV7-9 and TRBJ2-2, with D perhaps TRBD2 (6 bases). The CDR3 length is 14 residues. Germline V gene sequence: CDR1 SEHNR, CDR2 FQNEAQ (reference sequence). Trimming stripped 3 bases from V and 6 bases from J, with 11 bases between. DNA for the CDR3: TGTGCCAGCAGCTTCCTGGGAGGATCCGGGGAGCTGTTTTTT. It yields the protein CASSFLGGSGELFF.

The chain joins TRBV7-8 to TRBJ1-1; D gene uncertain. The germline gives CDR1 SGHVS, CDR2 FQNEAQ. V shed 1 base and J shed 1 base, with 7 bases lying between them. The CDR3 has 14 amino acids. For the CDR3, the DNA is TGTGCCAGCAGCTTAGTTCTTGGGAACACTGAAGCTTTCTTT. As protein: CASSLVLGNTEAFF.